This T cell receptor (beta chain) is drawn from a study of T cell changes during pregnancy in multiple sclerosis. Trimming at V came to 0 bases and at J to 2 bases, leaving 8 bases not matched to a gene. The CDR3 sequence is 17 residues long. Germline lookup yields CDR1 SGDLS and CDR2 YYNGEE. The repertoire was sequenced with immunoSEQ multiplex PCR; TCRdb's copy has only in-frame clones and lacks some. The sample yields tens of thousands of clones, roughly 91% seen once. The V and J genes are TRBV9 and TRBJ1-1; 9 positions match TRBD1. This receptor was identified in a female donor in good health, enrolled as a control in a pregnancy study. Sequencing used CD4+ T cells from peripheral blood mononuclear cells, obtained in the third trimester of pregnancy. CDR3 coding DNA: TGTGCCAGCAGCGTAGTAAGTTCGGGACAGGGAAACACTGAAGCTTTCTTT. The encoded protein is CASSVVSSGQGNTEAFF.